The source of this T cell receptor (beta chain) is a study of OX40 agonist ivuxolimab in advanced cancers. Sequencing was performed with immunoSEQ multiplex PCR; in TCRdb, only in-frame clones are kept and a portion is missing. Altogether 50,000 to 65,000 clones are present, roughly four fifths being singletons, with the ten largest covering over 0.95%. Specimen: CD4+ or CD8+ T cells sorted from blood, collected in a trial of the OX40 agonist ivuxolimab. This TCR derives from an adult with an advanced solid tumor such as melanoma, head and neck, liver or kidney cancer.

CDR3 amino acids: CASRGVGNNYGYTF. The CDR3 nucleotides are TGTGCCAGCAGGGGCGTCGGGAATAACTATGGCTACACCTTC. The chain joins TRBV25-1 to TRBJ1-2; D is unclear. The CDR3 totals 14 residues. Germline V gene lookup returns CDR1 MGHDK and CDR2 SYGVNS. The germline V and J ends were trimmed by 6 bases and 1 base, with 12 bases remaining between them.